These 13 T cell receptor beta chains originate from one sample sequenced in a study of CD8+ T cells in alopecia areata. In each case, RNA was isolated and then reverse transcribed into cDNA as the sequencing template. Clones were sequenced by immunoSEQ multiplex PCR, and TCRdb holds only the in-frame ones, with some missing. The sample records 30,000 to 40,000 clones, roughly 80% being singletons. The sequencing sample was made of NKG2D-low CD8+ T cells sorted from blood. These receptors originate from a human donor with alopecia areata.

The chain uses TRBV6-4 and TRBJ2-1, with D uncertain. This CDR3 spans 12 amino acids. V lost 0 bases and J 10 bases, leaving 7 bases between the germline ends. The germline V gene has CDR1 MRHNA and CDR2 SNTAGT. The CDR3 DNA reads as TGTGCCAGCAGTGACTCGATGTCGGAGCAGTTCTTC. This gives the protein CASSDSMSEQFF.

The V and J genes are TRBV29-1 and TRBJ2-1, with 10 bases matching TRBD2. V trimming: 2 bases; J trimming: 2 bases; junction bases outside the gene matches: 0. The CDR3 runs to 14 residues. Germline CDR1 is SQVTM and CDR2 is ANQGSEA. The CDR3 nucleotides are TGCAGCGTTGAAAGCGGGAGGGCCTACAATGAGCAGTTCTTC. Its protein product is CSVESGRAYNEQFF.

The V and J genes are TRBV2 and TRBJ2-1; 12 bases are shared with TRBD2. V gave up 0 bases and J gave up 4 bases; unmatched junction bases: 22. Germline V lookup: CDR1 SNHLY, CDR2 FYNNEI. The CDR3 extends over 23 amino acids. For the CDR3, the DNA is TGTGCCAGCAGTGAAGCGCGGAGGGATCGAGGACTAGCGGGATTACTCTTTTACAATGAGCAGTTCTTC. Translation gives CASSEARRDRGLAGLLFYNEQFF.

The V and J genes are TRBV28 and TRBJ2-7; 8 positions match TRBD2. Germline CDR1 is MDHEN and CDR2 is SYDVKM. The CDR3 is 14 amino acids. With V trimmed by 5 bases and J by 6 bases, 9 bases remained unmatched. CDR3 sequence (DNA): TGTGCCAGCAGTGTCTCAGCGGGGGTAGGCGAGCAGTACTTC. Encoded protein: CASSVSAGVGEQYF.

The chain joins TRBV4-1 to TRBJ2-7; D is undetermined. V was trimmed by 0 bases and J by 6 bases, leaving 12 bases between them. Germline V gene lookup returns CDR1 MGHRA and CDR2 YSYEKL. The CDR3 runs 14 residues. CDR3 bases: TGCGCCAGCAGCCAAGAACCGCCCTCCGGCGAGCAGTACTTC. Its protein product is CASSQEPPSGEQYF.

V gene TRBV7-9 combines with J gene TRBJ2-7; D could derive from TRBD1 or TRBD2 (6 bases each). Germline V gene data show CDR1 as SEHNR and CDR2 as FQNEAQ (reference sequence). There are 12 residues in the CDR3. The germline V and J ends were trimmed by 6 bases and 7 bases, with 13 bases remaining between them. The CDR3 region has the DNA TGTGCCAGCAGTCAGCAAGGGGGGGAGCAGTACTTC. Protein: CASSQQGGEQYF.

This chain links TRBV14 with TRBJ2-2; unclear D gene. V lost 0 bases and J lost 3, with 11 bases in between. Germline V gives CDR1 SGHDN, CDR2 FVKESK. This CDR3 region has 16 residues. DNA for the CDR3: TGTGCCAGCAGCCAAGAAACGTCCAGTTACACCGGGGAGCTGTTTTTT. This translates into CASSQETSSYTGELFF.

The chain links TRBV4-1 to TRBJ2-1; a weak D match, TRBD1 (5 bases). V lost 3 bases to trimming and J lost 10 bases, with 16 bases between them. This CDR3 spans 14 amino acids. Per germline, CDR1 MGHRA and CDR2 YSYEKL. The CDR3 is CASSHKGIIGEQFF. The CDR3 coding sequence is TGCGCCAGCAGCCATAAGGGGATCATAGGGGAGCAGTTCTTC.

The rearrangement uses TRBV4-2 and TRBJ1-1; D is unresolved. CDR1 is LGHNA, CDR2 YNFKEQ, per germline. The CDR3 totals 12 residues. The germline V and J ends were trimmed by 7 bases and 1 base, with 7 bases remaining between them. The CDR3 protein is CASTAENTEAFF. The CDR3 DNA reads TGTGCCAGCACCGCAGAGAACACTGAAGCTTTCTTT.

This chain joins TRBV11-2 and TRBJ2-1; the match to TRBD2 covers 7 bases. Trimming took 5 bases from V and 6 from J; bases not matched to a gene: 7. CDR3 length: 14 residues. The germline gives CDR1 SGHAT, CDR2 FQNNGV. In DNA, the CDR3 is TGTGCCAGCAGCAGTCCCGGGACTATCAATGAGCAGTTCTTC. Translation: CASSSPGTINEQFF.

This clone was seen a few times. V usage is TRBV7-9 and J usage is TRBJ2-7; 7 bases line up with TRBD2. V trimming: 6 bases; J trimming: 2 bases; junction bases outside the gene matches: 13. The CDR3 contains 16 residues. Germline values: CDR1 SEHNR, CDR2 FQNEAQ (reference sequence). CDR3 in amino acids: CASSPTGPSGTYEQYF. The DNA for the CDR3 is TGTGCCAGCAGTCCAACCGGACCTAGCGGCACCTACGAGCAGTACTTC.

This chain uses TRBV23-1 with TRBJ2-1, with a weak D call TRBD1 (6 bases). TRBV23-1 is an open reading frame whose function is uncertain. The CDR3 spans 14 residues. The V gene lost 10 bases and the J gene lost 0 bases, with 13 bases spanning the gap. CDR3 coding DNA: TGCGCCACCCGGACAGATAGCTCCTACAATGAGCAGTTCTTC. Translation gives CATRTDSSYNEQFF.

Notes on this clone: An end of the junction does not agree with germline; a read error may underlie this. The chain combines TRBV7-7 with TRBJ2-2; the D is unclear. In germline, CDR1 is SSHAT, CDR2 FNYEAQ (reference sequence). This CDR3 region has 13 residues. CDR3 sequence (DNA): TGTGCTAGCAGCCCGACGGGTCTCGGGGAGCTGTTTTTT. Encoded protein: CASSPTGLGELFF.